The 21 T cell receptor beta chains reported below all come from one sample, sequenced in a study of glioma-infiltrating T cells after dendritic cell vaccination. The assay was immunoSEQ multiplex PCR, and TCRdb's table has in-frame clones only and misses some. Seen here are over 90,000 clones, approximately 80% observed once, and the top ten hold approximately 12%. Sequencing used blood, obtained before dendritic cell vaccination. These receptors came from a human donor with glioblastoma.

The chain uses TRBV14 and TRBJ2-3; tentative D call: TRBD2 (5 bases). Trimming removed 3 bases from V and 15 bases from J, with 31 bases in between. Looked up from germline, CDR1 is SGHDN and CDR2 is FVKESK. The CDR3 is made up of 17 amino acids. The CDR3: CASSHRAGLGISWCVYF. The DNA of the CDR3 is TGTGCCAGCAGCCATCGGGCAGGCCTCGGGATTTCTTGGTGTGTATATTTT.

The CDR3 sequence is CASSIGGRGTGELFF. CDR3 nucleotide sequence: TGTGCCAGTAGTATTGGTGGGCGAGGGACCGGGGAGCTGTTTTTT. The chain joins TRBV19 to TRBJ2-2, with D tentatively TRBD2 (5 bases). Deletions cut 3 bases from V and 5 bases from J, with 13 bases between. CDR3 size: 15 residues. The germline V gene encodes CDR1 LNHDA and CDR2 SQIVND (reference sequence).

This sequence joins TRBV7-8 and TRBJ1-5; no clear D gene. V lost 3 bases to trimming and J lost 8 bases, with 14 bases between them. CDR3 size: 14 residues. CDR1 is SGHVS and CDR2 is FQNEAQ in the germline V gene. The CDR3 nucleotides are TGTGCCAGCAGCTTCAGGCCCGTCCAGGAGCCCCAGCATTTT. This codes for CASSFRPVQEPQHF.

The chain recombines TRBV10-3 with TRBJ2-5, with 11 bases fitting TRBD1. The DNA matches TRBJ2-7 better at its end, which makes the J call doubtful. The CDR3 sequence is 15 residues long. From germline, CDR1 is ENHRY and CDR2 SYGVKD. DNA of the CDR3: TGTGCCATCAGTGATCCGGGACAGGGGGCCTACGAGCAGTACTTC. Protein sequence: CAISDPGQGAYEQYF.

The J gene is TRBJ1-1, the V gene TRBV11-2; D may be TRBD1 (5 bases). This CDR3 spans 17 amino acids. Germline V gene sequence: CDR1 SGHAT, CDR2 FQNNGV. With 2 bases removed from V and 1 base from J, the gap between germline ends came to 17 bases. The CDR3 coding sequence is TGTGCCAGCAGCTTAAAAGGAGTCGGGCAGGGGAACACTGAAGCTTTCTTT. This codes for CASSLKGVGQGNTEAFF.

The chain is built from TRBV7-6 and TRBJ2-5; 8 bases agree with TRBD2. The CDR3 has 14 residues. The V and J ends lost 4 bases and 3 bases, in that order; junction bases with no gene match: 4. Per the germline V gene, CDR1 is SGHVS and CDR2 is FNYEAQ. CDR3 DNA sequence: TGTGCCAGCAGCTGGGCGGGGGGTGAAGAGACCCAGTACTTC. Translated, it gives CASSWAGGEETQYF.

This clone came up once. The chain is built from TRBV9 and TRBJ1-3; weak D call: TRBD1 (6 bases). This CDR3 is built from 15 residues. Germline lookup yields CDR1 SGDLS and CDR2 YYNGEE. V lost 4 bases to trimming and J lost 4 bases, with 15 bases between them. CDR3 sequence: CASSPRSTGGNTIYF. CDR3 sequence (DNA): TGTGCCAGCAGCCCCCGCTCGACAGGCGGAAACACCATATATTTT. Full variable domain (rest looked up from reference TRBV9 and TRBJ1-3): DSGVTQTPKHLITATGQRVTLRCSPRSGDLSVYWYQQSLDQGLQFLIQYYNGEERAKGNILERFSAQQFPDLHSELNLSSLELGDSALYFCASSPRSTGGNTIYFGEGSWLTVV.

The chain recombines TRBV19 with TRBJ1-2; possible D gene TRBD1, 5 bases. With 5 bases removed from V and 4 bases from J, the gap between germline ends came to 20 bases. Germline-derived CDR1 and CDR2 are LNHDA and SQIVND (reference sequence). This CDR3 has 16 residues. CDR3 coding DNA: TGTGCCAGTAGTTCCTCGGCGGACGGGGGGGTCTATGGCTACACCTTC. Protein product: CASSSSADGGVYGYTF.

The DNA for the CDR3 is TGTGCCAGCACCCCCGGACAGGGCGGAAACGAGCAGTACTTC. This sequence encodes CASTPGQGGNEQYF. The chain is built from TRBV10-3 and TRBJ2-7, with 8 bases that match TRBD1. The J segment lost 5 bases and the V segment lost 10 bases, leaving 13 bases of the junction unmatched. The CDR3 covers 14 residues. Per germline, CDR1 ENHRY and CDR2 SYGVKD.

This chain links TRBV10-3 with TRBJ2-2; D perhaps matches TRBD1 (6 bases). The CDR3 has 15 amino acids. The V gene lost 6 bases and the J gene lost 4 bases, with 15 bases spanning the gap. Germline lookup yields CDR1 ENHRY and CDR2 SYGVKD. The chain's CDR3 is CAIRPGPTGTGELFF. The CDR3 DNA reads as TGTGCCATCAGGCCGGGACCGACAGGCACCGGGGAGCTGTTTTTT.

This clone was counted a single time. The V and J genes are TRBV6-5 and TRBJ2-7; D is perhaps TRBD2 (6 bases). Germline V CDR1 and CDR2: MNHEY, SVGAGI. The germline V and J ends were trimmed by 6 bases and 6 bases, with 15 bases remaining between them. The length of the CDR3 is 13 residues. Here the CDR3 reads CASSPPSGFEQYF. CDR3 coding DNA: TGTGCCAGCAGCCCCCCAAGCGGGTTCGAGCAGTACTTC.

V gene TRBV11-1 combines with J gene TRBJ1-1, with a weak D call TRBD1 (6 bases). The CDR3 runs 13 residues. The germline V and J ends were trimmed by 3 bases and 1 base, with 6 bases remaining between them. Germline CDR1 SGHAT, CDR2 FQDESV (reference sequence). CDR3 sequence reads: CASSLGQNTEAFF. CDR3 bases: TGTGCCAGCAGCTTGGGACAGAACACTGAAGCTTTCTTT.

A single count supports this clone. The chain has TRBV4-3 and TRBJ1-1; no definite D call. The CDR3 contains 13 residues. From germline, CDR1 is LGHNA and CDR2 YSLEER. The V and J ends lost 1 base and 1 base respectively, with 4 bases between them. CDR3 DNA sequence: TGCGCCAGCAGCCAAGGTAGGAACACTGAAGCTTTCTTT. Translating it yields CASSQGRNTEAFF.

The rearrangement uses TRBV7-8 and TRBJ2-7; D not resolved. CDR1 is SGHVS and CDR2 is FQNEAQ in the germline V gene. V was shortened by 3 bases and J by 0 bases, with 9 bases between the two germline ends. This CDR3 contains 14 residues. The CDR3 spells CASSFSPSSYEQYF. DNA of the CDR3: TGTGCCAGCAGCTTTTCCCCTAGCTCCTACGAGCAGTACTTC.

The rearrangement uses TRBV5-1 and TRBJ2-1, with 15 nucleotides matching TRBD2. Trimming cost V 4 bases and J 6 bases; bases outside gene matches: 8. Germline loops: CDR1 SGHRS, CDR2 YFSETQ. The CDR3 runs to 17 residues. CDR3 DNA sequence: TGCGCCAGCAGCCCACGGACTAGCGGGGGGGGTTTCAATGAGCAGTTCTTC. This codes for CASSPRTSGGGFNEQFF.

The CDR3 DNA reads TGTGCCAGCAGCCTAGACTCCATTGCGGATACGCAGTATTTT. It codes for CASSLDSIADTQYF. The chain joins TRBV7-9 to TRBJ2-3; D is unresolved. CDR3 length equals 14 residues. Germline V lookup: CDR1 SEHNR, CDR2 FQNEAQ (reference sequence). Trimming removed 5 bases at V and 6 bases at J, with 15 bases between.

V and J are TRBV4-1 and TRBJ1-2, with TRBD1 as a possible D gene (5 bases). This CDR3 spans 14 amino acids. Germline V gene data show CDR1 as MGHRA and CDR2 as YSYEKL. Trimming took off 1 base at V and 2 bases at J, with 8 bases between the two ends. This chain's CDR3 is CASSQVGGNYGYTF. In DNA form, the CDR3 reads TGCGCCAGCAGCCAAGTGGGGGGGAACTATGGCTACACCTTC.

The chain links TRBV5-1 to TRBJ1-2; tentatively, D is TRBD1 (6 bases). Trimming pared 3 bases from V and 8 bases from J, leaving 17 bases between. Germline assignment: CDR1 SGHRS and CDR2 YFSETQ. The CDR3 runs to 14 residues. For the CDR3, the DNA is TGCGCCAGCAGCTCCATACAGGGAGTGGAAGGCTACACCTTC. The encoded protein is CASSSIQGVEGYTF.

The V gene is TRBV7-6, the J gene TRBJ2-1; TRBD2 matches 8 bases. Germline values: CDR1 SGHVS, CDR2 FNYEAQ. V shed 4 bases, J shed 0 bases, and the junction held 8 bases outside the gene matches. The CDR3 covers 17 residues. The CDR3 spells CASSSYSGKGSYNEQFF. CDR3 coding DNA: TGTGCCAGCAGCTCATATAGCGGGAAGGGCTCCTACAATGAGCAGTTCTTC. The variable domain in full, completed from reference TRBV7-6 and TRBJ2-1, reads GAGVSQSPRYKVTKRGQDVALRCDPISGHVSLYWYRQALGQGPEFLTYFNYEAQQDKSGLPNDRFSAERPEGSISTLTIQRTEQRDSAMYRCASSSYSGKGSYNEQFFGPGTRLTVL.

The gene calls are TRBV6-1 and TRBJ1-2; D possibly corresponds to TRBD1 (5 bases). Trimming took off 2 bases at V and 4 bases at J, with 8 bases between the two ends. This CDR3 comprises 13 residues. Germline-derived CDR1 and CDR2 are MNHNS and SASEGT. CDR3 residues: CASSETRVYGYTF. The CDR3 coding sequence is TGTGCCAGCAGTGAAACCAGGGTCTATGGCTACACCTTC.

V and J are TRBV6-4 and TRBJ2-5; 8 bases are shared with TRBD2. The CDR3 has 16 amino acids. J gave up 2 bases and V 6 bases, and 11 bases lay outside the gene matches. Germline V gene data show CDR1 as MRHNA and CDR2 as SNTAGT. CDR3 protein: CASSAMAGGGQETQYF. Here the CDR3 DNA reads TGTGCCAGCAGCGCCATGGCGGGGGGAGGACAAGAGACCCAGTACTTC.